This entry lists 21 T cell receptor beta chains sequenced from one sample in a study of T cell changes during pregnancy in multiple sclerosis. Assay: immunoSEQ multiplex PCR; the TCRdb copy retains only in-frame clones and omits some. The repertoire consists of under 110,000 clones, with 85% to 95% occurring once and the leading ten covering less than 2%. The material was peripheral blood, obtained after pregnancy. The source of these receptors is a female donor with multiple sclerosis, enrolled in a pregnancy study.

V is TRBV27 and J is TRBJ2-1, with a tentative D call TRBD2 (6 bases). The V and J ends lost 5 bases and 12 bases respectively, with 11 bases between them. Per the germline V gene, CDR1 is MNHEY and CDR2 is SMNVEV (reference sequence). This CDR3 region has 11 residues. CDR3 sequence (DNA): TGTGCCAGCAGTCGCGGGGAGGCGCAGTTCTTC. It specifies CASSRGEAQFF.

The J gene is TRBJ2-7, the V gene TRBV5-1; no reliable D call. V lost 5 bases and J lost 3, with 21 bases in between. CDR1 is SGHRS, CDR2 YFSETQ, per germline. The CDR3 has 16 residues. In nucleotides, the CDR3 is TGCGCCAGCAGTTTAACCCCGGTCGCACGTGTCTACGAGCAGTACTTC. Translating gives CASSLTPVARVYEQYF. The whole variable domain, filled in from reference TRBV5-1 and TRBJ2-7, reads KAGVTQTPRYLIKTRGQQVTLSCSPISGHRSVSWYQQTPGQGLQFLFEYFSETQRNKGNFPGRFSGRQFSNSRSEMNVSTLELGDSALYLCASSLTPVARVYEQYFGPGTRLTVT.

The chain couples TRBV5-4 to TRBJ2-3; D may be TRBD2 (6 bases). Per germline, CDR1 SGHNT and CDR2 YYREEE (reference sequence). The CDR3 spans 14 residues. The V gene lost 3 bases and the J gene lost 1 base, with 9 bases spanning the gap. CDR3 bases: TGTGCCAGCAGCTATAGCGGAGGCACAGATACGCAGTATTTT. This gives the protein CASSYSGGTDTQYF.

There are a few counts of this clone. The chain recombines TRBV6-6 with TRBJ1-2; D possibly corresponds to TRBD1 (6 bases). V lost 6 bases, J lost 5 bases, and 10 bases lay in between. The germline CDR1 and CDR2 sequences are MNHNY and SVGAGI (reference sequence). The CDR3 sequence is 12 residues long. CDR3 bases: TGTGCCAGCAGGACAGGACAGTATGGCTACACCTTC. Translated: CASRTGQYGYTF.

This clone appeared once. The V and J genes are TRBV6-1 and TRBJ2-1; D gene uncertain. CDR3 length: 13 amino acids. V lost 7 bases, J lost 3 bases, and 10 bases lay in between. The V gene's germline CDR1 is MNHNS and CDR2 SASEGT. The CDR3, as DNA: TGTGCCAGCATCCAGACAAGCTACAATGAGCAGTTCTTC. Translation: CASIQTSYNEQFF.

The CDR3 DNA is TGTGCCAGCAGTTACCTCCCGCCGGGATCCAACGAGCAGTACTTC. Translated: CASSYLPPGSNEQYF. The rearrangement joins TRBV6-6 to TRBJ2-7; TRBD2 might be the D (5 bases). Germline values: CDR1 MNHNY, CDR2 SVGAGI (reference sequence). This CDR3 is built from 15 residues. V was pared by 2 bases and J by 5 bases, with 16 bases between.

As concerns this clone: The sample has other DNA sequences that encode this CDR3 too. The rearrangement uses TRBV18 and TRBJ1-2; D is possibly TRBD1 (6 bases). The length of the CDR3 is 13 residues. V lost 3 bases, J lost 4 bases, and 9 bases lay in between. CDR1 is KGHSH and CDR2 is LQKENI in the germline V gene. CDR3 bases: TGTGCCAGCTCACCCTCAGGGGCCTATGGCTACACCTTC. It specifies CASSPSGAYGYTF.

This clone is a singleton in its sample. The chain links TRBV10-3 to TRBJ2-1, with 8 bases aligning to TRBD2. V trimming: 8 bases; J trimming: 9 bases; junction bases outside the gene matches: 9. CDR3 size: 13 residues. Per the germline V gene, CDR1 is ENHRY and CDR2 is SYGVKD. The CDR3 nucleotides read TGTGCCATCGGAATAGCGGGGTCGGGTGAGCAGTTCTTC. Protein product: CAIGIAGSGEQFF.

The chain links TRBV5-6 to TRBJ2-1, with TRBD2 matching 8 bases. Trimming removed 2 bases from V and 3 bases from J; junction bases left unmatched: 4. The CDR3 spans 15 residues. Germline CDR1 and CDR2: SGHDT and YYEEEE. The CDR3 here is CASSLTSGIYNEQFF. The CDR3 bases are TGTGCCAGCAGCTTAACTAGCGGCATCTACAATGAGCAGTTCTTC.

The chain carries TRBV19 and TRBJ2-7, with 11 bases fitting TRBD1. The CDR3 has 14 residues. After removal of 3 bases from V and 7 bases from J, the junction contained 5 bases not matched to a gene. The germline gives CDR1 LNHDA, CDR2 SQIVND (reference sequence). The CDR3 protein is CASSMGQGVREQYF. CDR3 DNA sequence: TGTGCCAGTAGTATGGGACAGGGGGTCCGAGAGCAGTACTTC.

This chain's CDR3 is CASSPQQGNTQYF. DNA for the CDR3: TGTGCCAGCAGCCCACAACAGGGGAATACGCAGTATTTT. The chain employs TRBV11-2 and TRBJ2-3; 7 nucleotides match TRBD1. CDR1 and CDR2 (germline): SGHAT, FQNNGV. The CDR3 totals 13 residues. With V trimmed by 5 bases and J by 7 bases, 6 bases remained unmatched. The entire variable domain, with the rest obtained from reference TRBV11-2 and TRBJ2-3, is as follows: EAGVAQSPRYKIIEKRQSVAFWCNPISGHATLYWYQQILGQGPKLLIQFQNNGVVDDSQLPKDRFSAERLKGVDSTLKIQPAKLEDSAVYLCASSPQQGNTQYFGPGTRLTVL.

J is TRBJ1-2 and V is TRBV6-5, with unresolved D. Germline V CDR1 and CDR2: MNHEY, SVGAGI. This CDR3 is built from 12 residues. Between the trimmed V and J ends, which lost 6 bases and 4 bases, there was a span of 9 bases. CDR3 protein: CASSPTGYGYTF. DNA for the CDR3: TGTGCCAGCAGCCCGACGGGCTATGGCTACACCTTC.

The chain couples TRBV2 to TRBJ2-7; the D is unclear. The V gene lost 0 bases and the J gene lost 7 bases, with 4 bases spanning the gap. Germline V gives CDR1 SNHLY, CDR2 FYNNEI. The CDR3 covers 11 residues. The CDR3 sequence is CASSEAREQYF. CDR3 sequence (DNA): TGTGCCAGCAGTGAAGCGCGTGAGCAGTACTTC. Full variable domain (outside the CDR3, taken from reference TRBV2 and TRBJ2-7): EPEVTQTPSHQVTQMGQEVILRCVPISNHLYFYWYRQILGQKVEFLVSFYNNEISEKSEIFDDQFSVERPDGSNFTLKIRSTKLEDSAMYFCASSEAREQYFGPGTRLTVT.

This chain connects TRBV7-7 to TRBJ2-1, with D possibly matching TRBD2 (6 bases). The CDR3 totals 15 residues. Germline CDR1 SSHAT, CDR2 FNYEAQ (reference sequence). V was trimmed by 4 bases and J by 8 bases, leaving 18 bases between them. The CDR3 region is CASSSGFSPGDEQFF. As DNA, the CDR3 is TGTGCCAGCAGCTCCGGGTTCTCTCCGGGGGATGAGCAGTTCTTC.

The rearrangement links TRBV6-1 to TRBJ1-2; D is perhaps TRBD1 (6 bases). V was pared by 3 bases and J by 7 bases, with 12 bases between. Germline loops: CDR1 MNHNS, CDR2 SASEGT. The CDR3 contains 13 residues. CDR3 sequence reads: CASSEYREGGYTF. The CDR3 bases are TGTGCCAGCAGTGAGTACAGGGAAGGTGGCTACACCTTC.

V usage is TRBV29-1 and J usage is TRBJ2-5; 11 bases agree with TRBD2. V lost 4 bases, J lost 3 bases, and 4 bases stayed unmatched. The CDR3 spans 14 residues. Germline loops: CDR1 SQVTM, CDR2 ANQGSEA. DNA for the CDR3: TGCAGCGTTGCTGGGACTAGCGGAGAAGAGACCCAGTACTTC. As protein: CSVAGTSGEETQYF.

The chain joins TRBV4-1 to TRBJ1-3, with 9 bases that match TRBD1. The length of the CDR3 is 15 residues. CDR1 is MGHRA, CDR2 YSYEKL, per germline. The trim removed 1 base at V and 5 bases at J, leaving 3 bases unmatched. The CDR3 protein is CASSQVGTGRNTIYF. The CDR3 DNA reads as TGCGCCAGCAGCCAAGTTGGGACAGGGAGAAACACCATATATTTT.

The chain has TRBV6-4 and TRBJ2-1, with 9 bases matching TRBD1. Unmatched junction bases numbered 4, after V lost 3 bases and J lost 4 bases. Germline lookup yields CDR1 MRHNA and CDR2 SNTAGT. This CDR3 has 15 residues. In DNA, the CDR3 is TGTGCCAGCAGTGATACAGGGGGCAGGTACAATGAGCAGTTCTTC. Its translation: CASSDTGGRYNEQFF.

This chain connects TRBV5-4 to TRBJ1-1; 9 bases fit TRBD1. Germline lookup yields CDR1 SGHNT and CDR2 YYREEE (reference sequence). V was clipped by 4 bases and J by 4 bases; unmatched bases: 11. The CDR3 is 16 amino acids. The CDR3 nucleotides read TGTGCCAGCAGCCCAGGACAGGGGAGTGGGAGCACTGAAGCTTTCTTT. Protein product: CASSPGQGSGSTEAFF.

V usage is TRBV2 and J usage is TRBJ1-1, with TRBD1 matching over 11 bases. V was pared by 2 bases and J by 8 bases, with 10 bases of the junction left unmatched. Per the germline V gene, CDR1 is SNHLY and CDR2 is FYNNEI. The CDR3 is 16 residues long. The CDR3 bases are TGTGCCAGCAGTGAAAGGGGTGGGACAGGGGGGCAAGAAGCTTTCTTT. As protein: CASSERGGTGGQEAFF.

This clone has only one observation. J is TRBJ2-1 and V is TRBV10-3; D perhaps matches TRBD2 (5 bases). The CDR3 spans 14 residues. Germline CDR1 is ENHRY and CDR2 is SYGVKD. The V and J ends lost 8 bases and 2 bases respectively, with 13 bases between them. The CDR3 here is CAILRGIPYNEQFF. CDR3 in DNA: TGTGCCATCCTACGGGGAATCCCCTACAATGAGCAGTTCTTC.